The 23 T cell receptor beta chains below were found in one sample sequenced in a study of beta chain features in type 1 diabetes. These receptors are not linked to any known antigen. Broader study findings: Researchers report that Type 1 diabetes patients had moderately but significantly shorter TCRB CDR3s across all four CD4+ subsets.

Isolated RNA was reverse transcribed in full, so expressed TCRB transcripts were sequenced. Sequenced by immunoSEQ multiplex PCR; TCRdb stores in-frame clones only, minus some. The sample carries 240,000 or so clones, approximately 13% recorded once. Sample: naive CD4+ T cells from blood. All receptors derive from a man between 25 and 39 years old with type 1 diabetes.

The chain employs TRBV6-6 and TRBJ2-1; 7 bases line up with TRBD2. V lost 5 bases, J lost 5 bases, and 12 bases stayed unmatched. The CDR3 covers 16 residues. CDR1 and CDR2 from the germline V gene are MNHNY and SVGAGI (reference sequence). CDR3 loop: CASSHPTSSRDNEQFF. The CDR3 nucleotides read TGTGCCAGCAGTCACCCGACTAGCAGTAGGGACAATGAGCAGTTCTTC.

This clone was detected a few times. The V call is TRBV18, the J call TRBJ2-3; possibly TRBD2 for D (6 bases). The ends were cut back, 4 bases at V and 0 bases at J, with 11 bases in the middle. CDR3 length: 15 residues. Germline CDR1 and CDR2: KGHSH and LQKENI. CDR3 nucleotide sequence: TGTGCCAGCTCACGTCCGGGGACTAGCACAGATACGCAGTATTTT. Amino acid sequence: CASSRPGTSTDTQYF. Full variable domain (missing parts from reference TRBV18 and TRBJ2-3): NAGVMQNPRHLVRRRGQEARLRCSPMKGHSHVYWYRQLPEEGLKFMVYLQKENIIDESGMPKERFSAEFPKEGPSILRIQQVVRGDSAAYFCASSRPGTSTDTQYFGPGTRLTVL.

This clone was seen more than once but under ten times. This sequence joins TRBV7-2 and TRBJ2-7, with 9 bases identical to TRBD2. Germline V gene data show CDR1 as SGHTA and CDR2 as FQGNSA. With V trimmed by 5 bases and J by 5 bases, 13 bases remained unmatched. The CDR3 totals 16 residues. This chain's CDR3 is CASSTQAGGWANEQYF. In nucleotides, the CDR3 is TGTGCCAGCAGCACCCAAGCGGGAGGTTGGGCAAACGAGCAGTACTTC.

The chain links TRBV6-6 to TRBJ2-7, with TRBD1 matching over 12 bases. V dropped 6 bases and J dropped 6; count of bases not matched to a gene: 6. The CDR3 runs 14 residues. Germline assignment: CDR1 MNHNY and CDR2 SVGAGI (reference sequence). The CDR3 spells CASRDRDRGREQYF. Written as DNA, the CDR3 is TGTGCCAGCAGGGACCGGGACAGGGGGCGCGAGCAGTACTTC.

This clone came up a few times. This chain links TRBV9 with TRBJ2-1; 7 positions agree with TRBD1. The ends lost 5 bases at V and 5 bases at J; junction bases unmatched: 13. The CDR3 covers 16 residues. Germline V gives CDR1 SGDLS, CDR2 YYNGEE. The CDR3 spells CASSDSERGLHNEQFF. CDR3 sequence (DNA): TGTGCCAGCAGTGACTCAGAGAGGGGGCTCCACAATGAGCAGTTCTTC.

For this clone: Distinct nucleotide sequences in the sample also encode this CDR3. The chain combines TRBV5-1 with TRBJ2-3, with D maybe TRBD2 (5 bases). The CDR3 has 15 amino acids. Germline lookup yields CDR1 SGHRS and CDR2 YFSETQ. V lost 0 bases and J lost 2, with 10 bases in between. The CDR3 protein is CASSLAAGVTDTQYF. The CDR3 DNA sequence: TGCGCCAGCAGCTTGGCGGCGGGTGTCACAGATACGCAGTATTTT.

The chain is built from TRBV11-2 and TRBJ1-1; D uncertain. Trimming took off 1 base at V and 4 bases at J, with 10 bases between the two ends. The CDR3 has 14 amino acids. The V gene's germline CDR1 is SGHAT and CDR2 FQNNGV. CDR3 nucleotide sequence: TGTGCCAGCAGCTTAGCGGTGGGCCCCACTGAAGCTTTCTTT. Its translation is CASSLAVGPTEAFF. The entire variable domain, with the rest obtained from reference TRBV11-2 and TRBJ1-1, is as follows: EAGVAQSPRYKIIEKRQSVAFWCNPISGHATLYWYQQILGQGPKLLIQFQNNGVVDDSQLPKDRFSAERLKGVDSTLKIQPAKLEDSAVYLCASSLAVGPTEAFFGQGTRLTVV.

This sequence joins TRBV5-4 and TRBJ2-4, with TRBD2 as a possible D gene (6 bases). Germline CDR1 reads SGHNT; CDR2 reads YYREEE (reference sequence). V lost 4 bases, J lost 0 bases, and 11 bases lay in between. The CDR3 loop spans 15 amino acids. The CDR3 is CASSPGGLAKNIQYF. In DNA form, the CDR3 reads TGTGCCAGCAGCCCCGGAGGGCTAGCCAAAAACATTCAGTACTTC.

Here the CDR3 DNA reads TGTGCCAGCAGTTTGCCTATGACAGGAGGTTACGAGCAGTACTTC. This gives the protein CASSLPMTGGYEQYF. This chain uses TRBV6-6 with TRBJ2-7; D is perhaps TRBD1 (6 bases). Germline CDR1 is MNHNY and CDR2 is SVGAGI (reference sequence). The CDR3 loop spans 15 amino acids. V was trimmed by 4 bases and J by 4 bases, leaving 17 bases between them.

This clone was counted between two and nine times. This chain joins TRBV29-1 and TRBJ2-7, with D unresolved. Germline loops: CDR1 SQVTM, CDR2 ANQGSEA. The V gene lost 5 bases and the J gene lost 4 bases, with 15 bases spanning the gap. This CDR3 has 13 amino acids. The CDR3 here is CSVSTPRGYEQYF. CDR3 DNA: TGCAGCGTTAGTACCCCTCGAGGTTACGAGCAGTACTTC.

The chain has TRBV10-3 and TRBJ2-3, with 8 bases aligning to TRBD2. V was clipped by 6 bases and J by 5 bases; unmatched bases: 10. Germline values: CDR1 ENHRY, CDR2 SYGVKD. This CDR3 is 15 amino acids long. The CDR3, as DNA: TGTGCCATCAGAGCGGGGGATCCGGTCGTAGATACGCAGTATTTT. Translated: CAIRAGDPVVDTQYF.

This clone was counted only a few times. The chain employs TRBV5-4 and TRBJ2-5, with a tentative D call TRBD2 (6 bases). Germline V gives CDR1 SGHNT, CDR2 YYREEE (reference sequence). There are 15 residues in the CDR3. Trimming stripped 3 bases from V and 2 bases from J, with 14 bases between. CDR3 bases: TGTGCCAGCAGCTCAGACGGGACTCCTCAAGAGACCCAGTACTTC. It is translated as CASSSDGTPQETQYF.

The chain employs TRBV7-9 and TRBJ1-1; TRBD1 agrees at 9 bases. J was trimmed by 5 bases and V by 3 bases; bases with no gene match: 7. Germline values: CDR1 SEHNR, CDR2 FQNEAQ (reference sequence). The CDR3 spans 15 residues. Written as DNA, the CDR3 is TGTGCCAGCAGCTTTGCTGCGGGACAGGGTACTGAAGCTTTCTTT. It encodes CASSFAAGQGTEAFF.

The chain joins TRBV5-1 to TRBJ2-1; TRBD2 agrees at 8 bases. This CDR3 region has 16 residues. Per germline, CDR1 SGHRS and CDR2 YFSETQ. The V and J ends lost 0 bases and 6 bases, in that order; junction bases with no gene match: 8. Here the CDR3 reads CASSLEAGAVGNEQFF. The CDR3 region has the DNA TGCGCCAGCAGCTTGGAAGCGGGGGCGGTGGGCAATGAGCAGTTCTTC.

This clone was found a few times. The chain links TRBV27 to TRBJ1-1; 7 bases line up with TRBD1. The CDR3 is 15 amino acids. Trimming cost V 0 bases and J 6 bases; bases outside gene matches: 7. Germline CDR1 and CDR2: MNHEY and SMNVEV (reference sequence). The CDR3 is CASSLSGLGQAEAFF. CDR3 nucleotide sequence: TGTGCCAGCAGTTTATCGGGACTCGGACAGGCTGAAGCTTTCTTT.

V and J are TRBV9 and TRBJ2-7, with TRBD1 identical over 9 bases. The trim removed 4 bases at V and 1 base at J, leaving 6 bases unmatched. Per germline, CDR1 SGDLS and CDR2 YYNGEE. The CDR3 is 15 residues long. CDR3: CASSMGQGPSYEQYF. DNA of the CDR3: TGTGCCAGCAGCATGGGACAGGGCCCGTCCTACGAGCAGTACTTC.

This clone occurred a few times. Other DNA sequences in this sample translate to the same CDR3. J is TRBJ2-3 and V is TRBV18; tentative D call: TRBD1 (5 bases). Per germline, CDR1 KGHSH and CDR2 LQKENI. V lost 3 bases to trimming and J lost 0 bases, with 7 bases between them. The CDR3 loop spans 14 amino acids. The CDR3 loop reads CASSPPGSTDTQYF. The CDR3 region has the DNA TGTGCCAGCTCACCTCCAGGGAGCACAGATACGCAGTATTTT.

The J gene is TRBJ2-1, the V gene TRBV20-1; TRBD1 matches at 10 bases. The CDR3 is made up of 11 amino acids. Germline assignment: CDR1 DFQATT and CDR2 SNEGSKA (reference sequence). After removal of 6 bases from V and 13 bases from J, the junction contained 6 bases not matched to a gene. For the CDR3, the DNA is TGCAGTGCGGGCCGGGACAGGGGTCAGTTCTTC. It is translated as CSAGRDRGQFF.

The chain has TRBV4-1 and TRBJ2-2; 7 bases are shared with TRBD2. With V trimmed by 4 bases and J by 4 bases, 9 bases remained unmatched. The germline V gene has CDR1 MGHRA and CDR2 YSYEKL. The CDR3 is 16 amino acids. CDR3 DNA sequence: TGCGCCAGCAGCCCAAGAGTAGCGGGCGGCACCGGGGAGCTGTTTTTT. Protein product: CASSPRVAGGTGELFF.

The chain couples TRBV9 to TRBJ1-4; D is uncertain. The CDR3 sequence is 15 residues long. Trimming stripped 0 bases from V and 10 bases from J, with 16 bases between. Germline V gives CDR1 SGDLS, CDR2 YYNGEE. CDR3: CASSVGPPTEAKLFF. The CDR3 DNA follows: TGTGCCAGCAGCGTAGGACCCCCTACCGAGGCAAAACTGTTTTTT.

CDR3 DNA sequence: TGTGCCATCAGTGCCTGGAACACCGGGGAGCTGTTTTTT. Amino acid sequence: CAISAWNTGELFF. The chain employs TRBV10-3 and TRBJ2-2; D is undetermined. V was cut by 4 bases and J by 1 base, with 4 bases left in between. The CDR3 runs to 13 residues. Germline V CDR1 and CDR2: ENHRY, SYGVKD.

The chain has TRBV5-1 and TRBJ1-2; no definite D call. This CDR3 has 13 residues. Trimming stripped 0 bases from V and 8 bases from J, with 11 bases between. Germline CDR1 reads SGHRS; CDR2 reads YFSETQ. The CDR3 DNA follows: TGCGCCAGCAGCTTGGAGGAGGCTGGCGGCTACACCTTC. Protein: CASSLEEAGGYTF.

Worth noting for this clone: Different DNA sequences within this sample yield the same CDR3. The gene calls are TRBV19 and TRBJ2-7; D may be TRBD1 (5 bases). The germline V gene has CDR1 LNHDA and CDR2 SQIVND (reference sequence). This CDR3 spans 13 amino acids. V lost 4 bases to trimming and J lost 2 bases, with 9 bases between them. The CDR3 DNA reads as TGTGCCAGTAGTACCTCGACAGCCTACGAGCAGTACTTC. This sequence encodes CASSTSTAYEQYF.